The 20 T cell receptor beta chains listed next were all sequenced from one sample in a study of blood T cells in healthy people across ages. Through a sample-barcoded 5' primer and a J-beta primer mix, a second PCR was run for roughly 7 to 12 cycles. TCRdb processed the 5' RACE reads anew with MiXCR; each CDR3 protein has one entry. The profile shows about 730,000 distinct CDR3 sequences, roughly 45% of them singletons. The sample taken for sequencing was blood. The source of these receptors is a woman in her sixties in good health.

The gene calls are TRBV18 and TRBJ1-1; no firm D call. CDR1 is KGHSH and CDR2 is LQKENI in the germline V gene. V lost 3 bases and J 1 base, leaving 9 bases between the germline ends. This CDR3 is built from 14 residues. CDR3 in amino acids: CASSPNRENTEAFF. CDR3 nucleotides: TGTGCCAGCTCACCGAACCGGGAGAACACTGAAGCTTTCTTT.

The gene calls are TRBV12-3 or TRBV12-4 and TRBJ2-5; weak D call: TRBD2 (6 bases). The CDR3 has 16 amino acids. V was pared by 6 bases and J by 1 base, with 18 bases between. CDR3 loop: CASSRSLAAGQETQYF. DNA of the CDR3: TGTGCCAGCAGCCGTAGTTTGGCAGCGGGCCAAGAGACCCAGTACTTC.

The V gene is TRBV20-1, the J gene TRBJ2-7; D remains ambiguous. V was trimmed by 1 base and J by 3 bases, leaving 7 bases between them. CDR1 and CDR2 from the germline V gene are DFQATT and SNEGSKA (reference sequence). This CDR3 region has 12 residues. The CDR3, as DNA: TGCAGTGCTAGAGTAGCAGACTACGAGCAGTACTTC. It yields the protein CSARVADYEQYF.

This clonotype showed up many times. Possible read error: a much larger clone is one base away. The CDR3 DNA sequence: TGTGCCAGCAGCGTCAAGCCTAGCGGGATCGAGCAGTACTTC. Protein product: CASSVKPSGIEQYF. The J gene is TRBJ2-7, the V gene TRBV7-2; TRBD2 matches at 9 bases. Germline V lookup: CDR1 SGHTA, CDR2 FQGNSA. The CDR3 length is 14 residues. V lost 5 bases to trimming and J lost 6 bases; unmatched junction nucleotides: 8.

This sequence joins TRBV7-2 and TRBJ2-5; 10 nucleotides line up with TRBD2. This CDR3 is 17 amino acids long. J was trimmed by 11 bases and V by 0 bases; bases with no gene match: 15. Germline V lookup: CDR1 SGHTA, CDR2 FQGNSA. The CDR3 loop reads CASSLAGVAGGYNEQYF. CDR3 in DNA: TGTGCCAGCAGCTTAGCGGGAGTAGCGGGGGGTTACAATGAGCAGTACTTC. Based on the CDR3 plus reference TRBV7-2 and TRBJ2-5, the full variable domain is GAGVSQSPSNKVTEKGKDVELRCDPISGHTALYWYRQSLGQGLEFLIYFQGNSAPDKSGLPSDRFSAERTGGSVSTLTIQRTQQEDSAVYLCASSLAGVAGGYNEQYFGPGTRLLVL.

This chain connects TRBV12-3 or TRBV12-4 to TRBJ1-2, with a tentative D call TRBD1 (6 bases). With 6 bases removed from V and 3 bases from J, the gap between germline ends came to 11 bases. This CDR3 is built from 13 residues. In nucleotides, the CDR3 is TGTGCCAGCAGGCCACAGGGCTACTATGGCTACACCTTC. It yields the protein CASRPQGYYGYTF.

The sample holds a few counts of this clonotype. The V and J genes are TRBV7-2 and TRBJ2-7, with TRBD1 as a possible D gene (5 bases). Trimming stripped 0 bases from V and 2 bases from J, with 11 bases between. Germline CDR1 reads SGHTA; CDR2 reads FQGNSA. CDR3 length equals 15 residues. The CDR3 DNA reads TGTGCCAGCAGCTTAGCGCTTCAGGGCCCCTACGAGCAGTACTTC. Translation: CASSLALQGPYEQYF.

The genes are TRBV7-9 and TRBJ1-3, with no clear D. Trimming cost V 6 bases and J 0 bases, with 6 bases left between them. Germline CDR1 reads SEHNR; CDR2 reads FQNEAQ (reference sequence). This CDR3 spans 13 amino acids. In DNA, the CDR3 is TGTGCCAGCAGGCGAGTCTCTGGAAACACCATATATTTT. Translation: CASRRVSGNTIYF.

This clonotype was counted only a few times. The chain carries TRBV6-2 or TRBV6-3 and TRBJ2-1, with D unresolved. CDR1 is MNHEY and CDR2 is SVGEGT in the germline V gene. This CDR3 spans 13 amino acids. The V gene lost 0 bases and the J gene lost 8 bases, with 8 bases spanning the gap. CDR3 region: CASSYSLGDEQFF. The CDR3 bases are TGTGCCAGCAGTTACTCACTGGGCGATGAGCAGTTCTTC.

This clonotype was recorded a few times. The CDR3 region has the DNA TGTGCCAGCAGCCGCTCTGGGGACAGGGGTAACGAGCAGTACTTC. It is translated as CASSRSGDRGNEQYF. This sequence joins TRBV3-1 and TRBJ2-7; 10 nucleotides agree with TRBD1. The V gene end was trimmed by 4 bases and the J gene end by 5 bases; junction bases not matched to a gene: 8. CDR1 is LGHDT and CDR2 is YNNKEL in the germline V gene (reference sequence). The CDR3 is 15 amino acids.

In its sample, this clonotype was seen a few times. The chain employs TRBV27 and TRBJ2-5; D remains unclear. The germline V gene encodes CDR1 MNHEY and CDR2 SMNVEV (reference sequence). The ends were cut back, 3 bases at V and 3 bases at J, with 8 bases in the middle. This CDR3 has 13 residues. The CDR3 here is CASSLTIEETQYF. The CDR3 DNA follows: TGTGCCAGCAGTTTGACAATTGAAGAGACCCAGTACTTC.

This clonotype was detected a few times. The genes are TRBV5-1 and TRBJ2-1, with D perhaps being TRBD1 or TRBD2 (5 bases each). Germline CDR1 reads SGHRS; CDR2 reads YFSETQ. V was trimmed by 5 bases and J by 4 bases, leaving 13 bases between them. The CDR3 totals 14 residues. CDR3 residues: CASRPGRTYNEQFF. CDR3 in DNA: TGCGCCAGCAGACCGGGACGTACGTACAATGAGCAGTTCTTC.

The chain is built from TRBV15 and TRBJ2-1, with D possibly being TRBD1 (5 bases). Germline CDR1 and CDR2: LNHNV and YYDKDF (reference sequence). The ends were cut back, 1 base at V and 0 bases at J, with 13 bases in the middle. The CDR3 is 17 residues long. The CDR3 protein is CATSRGSGKSSYNEQFF. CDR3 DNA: TGTGCCACCAGCAGAGGGTCAGGGAAAAGCTCCTACAATGAGCAGTTCTTC.

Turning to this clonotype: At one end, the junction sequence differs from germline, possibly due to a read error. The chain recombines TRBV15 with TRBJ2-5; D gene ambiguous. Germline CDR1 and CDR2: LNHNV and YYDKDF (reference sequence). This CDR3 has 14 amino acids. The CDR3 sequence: CATSGEDSRETQYF. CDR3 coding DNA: TGTGCCACCAGCGGAGAGGATAGCCGAGAGACCCAGTACTTC. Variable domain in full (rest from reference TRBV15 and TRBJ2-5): DAMVIQNPRYQVTQFGKPVTLSCSQTLNHNVMYWYQQKSSQAPKLLFHYYDKDFNNEADTPDNFQSRRPNTSFCFLDIRSPGLGDTAMYLCATSGEDSRETQYFGPGTRLLVL.

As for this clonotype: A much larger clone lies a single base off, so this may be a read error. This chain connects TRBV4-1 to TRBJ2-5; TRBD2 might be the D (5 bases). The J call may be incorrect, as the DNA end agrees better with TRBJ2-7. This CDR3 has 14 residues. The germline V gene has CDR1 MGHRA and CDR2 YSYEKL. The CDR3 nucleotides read TGCGCCAGCAGCCAAGATATGATGGGAGACGAGCAGTACTTC. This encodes CASSQDMMGDEQYF.

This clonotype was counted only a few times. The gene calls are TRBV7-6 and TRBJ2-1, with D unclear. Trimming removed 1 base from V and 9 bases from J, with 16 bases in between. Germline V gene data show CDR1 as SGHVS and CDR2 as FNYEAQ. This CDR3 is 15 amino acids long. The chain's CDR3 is CASSLGTRNTGEQFF. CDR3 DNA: TGTGCCAGCAGCTTAGGGACGCGGAACACCGGTGAGCAGTTCTTC.

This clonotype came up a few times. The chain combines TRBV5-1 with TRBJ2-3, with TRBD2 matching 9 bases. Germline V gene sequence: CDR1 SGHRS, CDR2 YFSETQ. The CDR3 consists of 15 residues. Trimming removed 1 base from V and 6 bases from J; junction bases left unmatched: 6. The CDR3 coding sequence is TGCGCCAGCAGCTTGAGGGGGACTAGCCGCGATACGCAGTATTTT. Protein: CASSLRGTSRDTQYF.

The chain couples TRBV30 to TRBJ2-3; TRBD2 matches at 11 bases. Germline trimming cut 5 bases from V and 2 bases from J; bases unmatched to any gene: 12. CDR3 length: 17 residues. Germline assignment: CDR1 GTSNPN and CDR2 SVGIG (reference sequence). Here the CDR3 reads CAWGPRSSGGPTDTQYF. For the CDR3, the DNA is TGTGCCTGGGGCCCCAGATCTAGCGGGGGGCCCACAGATACGCAGTATTTT.

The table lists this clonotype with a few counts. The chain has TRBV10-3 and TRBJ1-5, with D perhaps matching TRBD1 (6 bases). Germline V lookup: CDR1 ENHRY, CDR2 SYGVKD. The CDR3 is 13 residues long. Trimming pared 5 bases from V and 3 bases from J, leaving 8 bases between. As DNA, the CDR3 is TGTGCCATCAGTCCAGGGGACAATCAGCCCCAGCATTTT. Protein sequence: CAISPGDNQPQHF.

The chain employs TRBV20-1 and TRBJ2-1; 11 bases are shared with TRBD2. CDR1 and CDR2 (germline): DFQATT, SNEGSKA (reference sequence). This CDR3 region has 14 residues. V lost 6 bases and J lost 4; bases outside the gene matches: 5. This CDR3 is CSAGGTSGYNEQFF. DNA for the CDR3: TGCAGTGCGGGGGGGACTAGCGGATACAATGAGCAGTTCTTC.